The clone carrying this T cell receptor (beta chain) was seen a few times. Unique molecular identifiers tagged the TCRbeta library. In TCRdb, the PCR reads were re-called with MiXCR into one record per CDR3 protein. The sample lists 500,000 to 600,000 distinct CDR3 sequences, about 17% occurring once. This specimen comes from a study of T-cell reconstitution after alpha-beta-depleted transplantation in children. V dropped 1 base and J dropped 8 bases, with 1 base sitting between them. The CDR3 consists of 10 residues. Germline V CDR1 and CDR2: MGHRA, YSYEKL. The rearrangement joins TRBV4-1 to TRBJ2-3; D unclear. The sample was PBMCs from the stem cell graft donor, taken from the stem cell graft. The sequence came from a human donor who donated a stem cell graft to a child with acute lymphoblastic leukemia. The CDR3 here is CASSQGTQYF. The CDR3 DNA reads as TGCGCCAGCAGCCAAGGTACGCAGTATTTT.